This T cell receptor beta chain was profiled in a study of identifying expanded T cells in peripheral blood. General study points: Over about two and four weeks, about 17 and 20 clones changed, versus roughly 1.1 between replicates. Clone count variance between roughly 2-week samples rose with total template count.

Regarding this clone: The target antigen is unknown.

V dropped 4 bases and J dropped 9 bases, with 25 bases sitting between them. This CDR3 spans 16 amino acids. Germline-derived CDR1 and CDR2 are SGHRS and YFSETQ. Produced via immunoSEQ multiplex PCR; TCRdb's table is partial and in-frame only. The sample holds about 120,000 clones, approximately 88% seen once. Collection occurred without any documented infections or immune events in donors. The chain has TRBV5-1 and TRBJ2-5; possibly TRBD1 or TRBD2 for D (6 bases each). This clonotype was sampled from a person between 18 and 75 years old in good health. Material for sequencing was blood. CDR3 loop: CASSEYRVLKRGAQYF. The CDR3 coding sequence is TGCGCCAGCAGCGAGTACCGGGTTCTTAAAAGGGGGGCCCAGTACTTC.